This T cell receptor (beta chain) was identified in a study of shared clonotypes between healthy human individuals. Naive CD8 populations comprised CD45RO-negative cells positively selected for CCR7, excluding terminally differentiated effector memory CD45RA+ cells. In the study's own analysis: Junction-only immunoSEQ sequences carried no quality scores, so filtering differed. Assay: immunoSEQ multiplex PCR; the TCRdb copy retains only in-frame clones and omits some. From that table come the V and J calls and clone size; the DNA was used to work out D and trimming. This table has about 2.1 million clones, around 93% appearing once. This clonotype was sampled from a man younger than 35 in good health. Some clones in this sample may be carry-over from other donors' samples. Sequencing was performed on naive CD8+ T cells from PBMCs.

The chain's CDR3 is CASRILAGVDEQYF. The CDR3 DNA sequence: TGTGCCAGCAGGATACTAGCGGGAGTCGACGAGCAGTACTTC. The chain links TRBV27 to TRBJ2-7; 11 bases match TRBD2. The CDR3 sequence is 14 residues long. Trimming took 6 bases from V and 5 from J; bases not matched to a gene: 6. Germline values: CDR1 MNHEY, CDR2 SMNVEV (reference sequence).